The 16 T cell receptor beta chains reported below all come from one sample, sequenced in a study of blood T cell repertoires in COVID-19. TCRdb's table, derived via immunoSEQ multiplex PCR, lists solely in-frame clones and lacks some. The sample has 120,000 or so clones, 88% seen once. Source material: peripheral blood. The receptor set was obtained from a human donor in a cohort sampled during active COVID-19.

This sequence joins TRBV3-1 (or the pseudogene TRBV3-2) and TRBJ2-5, with a possible D match to TRBD2 (5 bases). Per germline, CDR1 LGHDT and CDR2 YNNKEL (reference sequence). V lost 1 base and J 9 bases, leaving 12 bases between the germline ends. There are 13 residues in the CDR3. CDR3 residues: CASSQARVLSQYF. The CDR3, as DNA: TGTGCCAGCAGCCAAGCGAGGGTTTTGTCCCAGTACTTC.

Comments on this clone: A much more abundant neighbour one base away suggests this may be a read error. The chain recombines TRBV5-4 with TRBJ2-1, with D unclear. Trimming shortened V by 4 bases and J by 5 bases, and 4 bases separated the two germline ends. CDR1 and CDR2 from the germline V gene are SGHNT and YYREEE (reference sequence). The CDR3 consists of 11 residues. The CDR3 coding sequence is TGTGCCAGCAGCCTAAACAATGAGCAGTTCTTC. This encodes CASSLNNEQFF.

The rearrangement links TRBV7-9 to TRBJ1-4; a weak D match, TRBD1 (6 bases). The CDR3 spans 14 residues. Deletions cut 6 bases from V and 6 bases from J, with 14 bases between. Germline V CDR1 and CDR2: SEHNR, FQNEAQ (reference sequence). CDR3: CASSIRGSDEKLFF. The CDR3, as DNA: TGTGCCAGCAGTATCAGGGGATCCGATGAAAAACTGTTTTTT.

The chain carries TRBV12-3 or TRBV12-4 and TRBJ1-1; tentative D call: TRBD1 (5 bases). V dropped 3 bases and J dropped 5 bases, with 10 bases sitting between them. The CDR3 contains 13 residues. DNA of the CDR3: TGTGCCAGCAGTTTGGGAGGGGTAACTGAAGCTTTCTTT. It yields the protein CASSLGGVTEAFF.

The rearrangement uses TRBV28 and TRBJ2-7; 8 nucleotides agree with TRBD2. This CDR3 comprises 16 residues. V dropped 2 bases and J dropped 2; count of bases not matched to a gene: 8. CDR1 is MDHEN and CDR2 is SYDVKM in the germline V gene. The CDR3 coding sequence is TGTGCCAGCAGTTTAGGCTTTAGCGGGATAACCTACGAGCAGTACTTC. Its translation is CASSLGFSGITYEQYF.

This rearrangement joins TRBV2 to TRBJ2-3; 11 nucleotides match TRBD2. There are 16 residues in the CDR3. Germline loops: CDR1 SNHLY, CDR2 FYNNEI. Unmatched junction bases numbered 9, after V lost 6 bases and J lost 4 bases. DNA for the CDR3: TGTGCCAGCAGACTAGCGGGAGTGAGGCTGGCAGATACGCAGTATTTT. It is translated as CASRLAGVRLADTQYF.

The CDR3 coding sequence is TGCAGCGTTGAAGGGGGCGCCCAGAAACTGTTTTTT. It codes for CSVEGGAQKLFF. This chain connects TRBV29-1 to TRBJ1-4; possibly TRBD1 for D (5 bases). The CDR3 runs 12 residues. Germline loops: CDR1 SQVTM, CDR2 ANQGSEA. Trimming left V 1 base short and J 11 bases short, with 11 bases between.

V gene TRBV7-9 combines with J gene TRBJ2-2; possible D gene TRBD2, 6 bases. V lost 1 base, J lost 1 base, and 10 bases lay in between. The CDR3 contains 16 residues. CDR1 and CDR2 from the germline V gene are SEHNR and FQNEAQ (reference sequence). For the CDR3, the DNA is TGTGCCAGCAGCTTAGGGAGGGCGCGGAACACCGGGGAGCTGTTTTTT. It encodes CASSLGRARNTGELFF.

The rearrangement uses TRBV27 and TRBJ1-2; D gene uncertain. The germline CDR1 and CDR2 sequences are MNHEY and SMNVEV (reference sequence). The V end was cut by 6 bases, the J end by 7 bases, with 15 bases between. This CDR3 contains 13 residues. CDR3 amino acids: CASRDSGSLGYTF. In nucleotides, the CDR3 is TGTGCCAGCAGGGATAGCGGGTCCCTTGGCTACACCTTC.

This clone was picked up one time. This chain uses TRBV6-2 or TRBV6-3 with TRBJ2-7; TRBD1 agrees at 9 bases. Trimming at V came to 5 bases and at J to 2 bases, leaving 1 base not matched to a gene. In germline, CDR1 is MNHEY, CDR2 SVGEGT. The CDR3 extends over 13 amino acids. The chain's CDR3 is CASSRTGAYEQYF. CDR3 nucleotides: TGTGCCAGCAGTAGGACAGGGGCCTACGAGCAGTACTTC.

This chain links TRBV12-5 with TRBJ2-3, with TRBD2 matching 8 bases. The CDR3 has 15 amino acids. CDR1 is LGHNT, CDR2 FRNRAP, per germline. V shed 4 bases, J shed 6 bases, and the junction held 9 bases outside the gene matches. The CDR3 nucleotides read TGTGCTAGTGGTTCCGGTAGCGGGATTGGGGATACGCAGTATTTT. This gives the protein CASGSGSGIGDTQYF.

This clone was recorded once. This chain uses TRBV13 with TRBJ2-7; 11 bases align to TRBD1. V was clipped by 6 bases and J by 5 bases; unmatched bases: 12. This CDR3 contains 16 residues. CDR1 and CDR2 (germline): PRHDT, FYEKMQ (reference sequence). CDR3 sequence (DNA): TGTGCCAGCAGTCCCGGGTTGGACAGGGGGCGGCACGAGCAGTACTTC. Amino acids: CASSPGLDRGRHEQYF.

The chain carries TRBV11-1 and TRBJ2-5; 7 bases line up with TRBD1. V shed 3 bases, J shed 3 bases, and the junction held 1 base outside the gene matches. Germline V lookup: CDR1 SGHAT, CDR2 FQDESV (reference sequence). The CDR3 is 13 amino acids. CDR3 sequence reads: CASSFQGEETQYF. The CDR3 DNA sequence: TGTGCCAGCAGCTTTCAGGGGGAAGAGACCCAGTACTTC. The entire variable domain, with the rest obtained from reference TRBV11-1 and TRBJ2-5, is as follows: EAEVAQSPRYKITEKSQAVAFWCDPISGHATLYWYRQILGQGPELLVQFQDESVVDDSQLPKDRFSAERLKGVDSTLKIQPAELGDSAMYLCASSFQGEETQYFGPGTRLLVL.

The V gene is TRBV20-1, the J gene TRBJ1-1; 7 bases match TRBD1. Trimming removed 2 bases from V and 9 bases from J; junction bases left unmatched: 3. CDR1 is DFQATT, CDR2 SNEGSKA, per germline (reference sequence). CDR3 length: 11 amino acids. The CDR3 bases are TGCAGTGCTAGAAAGGGGGCCCAAGCTTTCTTT. Translated: CSARKGAQAFF.

The V call is TRBV27, the J call TRBJ2-2, with 11 bases lining up with TRBD2. V shed 5 bases, J shed 6 bases, and the junction held 14 bases outside the gene matches. This CDR3 has 18 amino acids. Germline V gives CDR1 MNHEY, CDR2 SMNVEV (reference sequence). The CDR3, as DNA: TGTGCCAGCAGTATAATTAGCGGGAGGGCCTATCTCGCCGGGGAGCTGTTTTTT. As protein: CASSIISGRAYLAGELFF.

The chain links TRBV6-5 to TRBJ2-6; maybe TRBD1 (6 bases). Per the germline V gene, CDR1 is MNHEY and CDR2 is SVGAGI. Trimming took off 4 bases at V and 5 bases at J, with 6 bases between the two ends. The CDR3 consists of 13 residues. CDR3 nucleotide sequence: TGTGCCAGCAGTTGGGACAGGGCCAACGTCCTGACTTTC. It translates to CASSWDRANVLTF.